This T cell receptor (beta chain) was identified during a study of spatial heterogeneity in lung cancer. As for the study in general: Beta-chain sequences were consistently detected more often than alpha-chain sequences.

In this sample, this clonotype turned up a few times. The sample's time point: sample taken at primary tumor resection. Unsorted whole RNA from tumor, nontumor lung or frozen PBMC underwent sequencing. Untreated early-stage non-small cell lung cancer patients, about 70 in total, were the donors. The library protocol tagged each TCR cDNA with a unique molecular identifier. One entry per CDR3 protein results from TCRdb running MiXCR on the 5' RACE reads. This sample has around 87,000 distinct CDR3 sequences, with 10% to 15% found just once. V was pared by 2 bases and J by 5 bases, with 12 bases between. This CDR3 spans 13 amino acids. CDR1 is GTSNPN and CDR2 is SVGIG in the germline V gene (reference sequence).

Sample: PBMCs, taken at surgery. This receptor was obtained from a male donor with early-stage non-small cell lung cancer. The chain couples TRBV30 to TRBJ1-2; D gene uncertain. The CDR3 here is CAWSSGRLYGYTF. The CDR3 coding sequence is TGTGCCTGGAGTTCTGGACGGCTATATGGCTACACCTTC. The complete variable domain, with remaining parts taken from reference TRBV30 and TRBJ1-2, reads SQTIHQWPATLVQPVGSPLSLECTVEGTSNPNLYWYRQAAGRGLQLLFYSVGIGQISSEVPQNLSASRPQDRQFILSSKKLLLSDSGFYLCAWSSGRLYGYTFGSGTRLTVV.